One sample yielded the 11 T cell receptor beta chains listed below, sequenced in a study of cytomegalovirus exposure and HLA in healthy donors. The PCR contained 60 Vbeta and 13 Jbeta primers. Libraries were prepared by immunoSEQ multiplex PCR; TCRdb keeps only in-frame clonotypes and omits some of them. The table includes approximately 150,000 clones, around 86% detected once. Sequenced input: PBMCs. Source of these receptors: a human donor in good health.

Comments on this clone: Within the sample, other DNA sequences also encode this same CDR3. This chain uses TRBV5-1 with TRBJ1-1; 12 bases fit TRBD1. The CDR3 spans 18 residues. The V and J ends lost 0 bases and 0 bases, in that order; junction bases with no gene match: 6. Germline V gene sequence: CDR1 SGHRS, CDR2 YFSETQ. CDR3 amino acids: CASSLVGQGASLNTEAFF. In DNA form, the CDR3 reads TGCGCCAGCAGCTTGGTGGGACAGGGGGCTTCACTGAACACTGAAGCTTTCTTT.

This chain connects TRBV10-2 to TRBJ2-7, with a possible D match to TRBD2 (6 bases). This CDR3 comprises 14 residues. In germline, CDR1 is WSHSY, CDR2 SAAADI. V was pared by 2 bases and J by 2 bases, with 10 bases between. The CDR3 loop reads CASSETGLAYEQYF. CDR3 DNA sequence: TGCGCCAGCAGTGAGACGGGACTCGCCTACGAGCAGTACTTC.

The chain joins TRBV12-5 to TRBJ2-5; D gene unclear. The CDR3 is 12 amino acids. Germline V lookup: CDR1 LGHNT, CDR2 FRNRAP. The germline V and J ends were trimmed by 0 bases and 4 bases, with 3 bases remaining between them. CDR3 amino acids: CASGLVRETQYF. For the CDR3, the DNA is TGTGCTAGTGGTTTGGTCCGAGAGACCCAGTACTTC.

This rearrangement joins TRBV5-1 to TRBJ2-3; 11 bases agree with TRBD1. The CDR3 is 15 residues long. The J segment lost 5 bases and the V segment lost 3 bases, leaving 5 bases of the junction unmatched. Looked up from germline, CDR1 is SGHRS and CDR2 is YFSETQ. The CDR3 sequence is CASSWTGGRIDTQYF. In DNA, the CDR3 is TGCGCCAGCAGCTGGACAGGGGGCAGAATAGATACGCAGTATTTT.

This sequence joins TRBV27 and TRBJ1-6, with D hard to call. The CDR3 has 17 amino acids. Looked up from germline, CDR1 is MNHEY and CDR2 is SMNVEV (reference sequence). Between the trimmed V and J ends, which lost 0 bases and 0 bases, there was a span of 9 bases. CDR3 sequence (DNA): TGTGCCAGCAGTTTATCCGTGGGGAGCTCCTATAATTCACCCCTCCACTTT. Its translation: CASSLSVGSSYNSPLHF.

This clone was seen only a few times. The chain couples TRBV5-1 to TRBJ2-7, with D uncertain. Trimming removed 2 bases from V and 0 bases from J, with 6 bases in between. Germline values: CDR1 SGHRS, CDR2 YFSETQ. The CDR3 extends over 13 amino acids. CDR3 sequence reads: CASSLSFSYEQYF. The CDR3 DNA sequence: TGCGCCAGCAGCTTATCATTCTCCTACGAGCAGTACTTC.

This sequence joins TRBV20-1 and TRBJ2-3, with D uncertain. The germline V gene has CDR1 DFQATT and CDR2 SNEGSKA (reference sequence). The CDR3 has 11 residues. Between the trimmed V and J ends, which lost 7 bases and 2 bases, there was a span of 7 bases. CDR3 sequence: CSVTFTDTQYF. DNA for the CDR3: TGCAGTGTGACATTCACAGATACGCAGTATTTT.

The genes are TRBV4-3 and TRBJ1-1; D unclear. Trimming shortened V by 4 bases and J by 1 base, and 10 bases separated the two germline ends. The CDR3 extends over 14 amino acids. Germline CDR1 reads LGHNA; CDR2 reads YSLEER. The CDR3 here is CASSPHTRNTEAFF. The CDR3 nucleotides are TGCGCCAGCAGCCCACACACAAGGAACACTGAAGCTTTCTTT.

The chain uses TRBV5-6 and TRBJ1-1, with 9 bases lining up with TRBD1. The V gene's germline CDR1 is SGHDT and CDR2 YYEEEE. The V segment lost 4 bases and the J segment 7 bases; nucleotides outside the gene matches: 5. The CDR3 runs 13 residues. The CDR3 region has the DNA TGTGCCAGCAGCCCCGGACAGGGGAGTGAAGCTTTCTTT. As protein: CASSPGQGSEAFF. The variable domain in full, completed from reference TRBV5-6 and TRBJ1-1, reads DAGVTQSPTHLIKTRGQQVTLRCSPKSGHDTVSWYQQALGQGPQFIFQYYEEEERQRGNFPDRFSGHQFPNYSSELNVNALLLGDSALYLCASSPGQGSEAFFGQGTRLTVV.

The V and J genes are TRBV11-3 and TRBJ2-7, with TRBD2 matching 9 bases. Germline CDR1 reads SGHNT; CDR2 reads YENEEA. V lost 2 bases, J lost 5 bases, and 1 base stayed unmatched. This CDR3 region has 13 residues. CDR3 sequence (DNA): TGTGCCAGCAGCTTACCTAGCGGGGACGAGCAGTACTTC. Amino acid sequence: CASSLPSGDEQYF.

The rearrangement links TRBV6-1 to TRBJ2-7, with 8 bases matching TRBD2. This CDR3 has 14 residues. Germline assignment: CDR1 MNHNS and CDR2 SASEGT. The J segment lost 6 bases and the V segment lost 3 bases, leaving 7 bases of the junction unmatched. The CDR3 region is CASSERTSLREQYF. The CDR3 DNA reads as TGTGCCAGCAGTGAGCGGACTAGCTTGCGCGAGCAGTACTTC.